Below are 15 T cell receptor beta chains sequenced from a single sample in a study of blood T cells in healthy people across ages. A second PCR, run for about 6 to 11 cycles, used a sample-barcoded 5' primer plus a J-beta primer mix. TCRdb ran MiXCR on the 5' RACE reads and lists one entry per CDR3 protein. The table includes about 1.8 million distinct CDR3 sequences, approximately 50% detected once. The sequencing sample was made of blood. The origin of the receptors is a woman in her forties in good health.

This chain uses TRBV27 with TRBJ2-7, with 7 bases matching TRBD1. Germline CDR1 MNHEY, CDR2 SMNVEV (reference sequence). This CDR3 has 14 residues. V was clipped by 5 bases and J by 3 bases; unmatched bases: 7. CDR3 nucleotide sequence: TGTGCCAGCAGTGTAACCGCAGGGGGCTACGAGCAGTACTTC. Translating gives CASSVTAGGYEQYF.

The V and J genes are TRBV27 and TRBJ2-6; weak D call: TRBD1 (5 bases). The germline V and J ends were trimmed by 3 bases and 0 bases, with 12 bases remaining between them. In germline, CDR1 is MNHEY, CDR2 SMNVEV (reference sequence). This CDR3 is built from 17 residues. The CDR3 protein is CASSFLQGPSGANVLTF. The CDR3 DNA reads as TGTGCCAGCAGTTTTCTCCAGGGTCCCTCTGGGGCCAACGTCCTGACTTTC.

The V call is TRBV27, the J call TRBJ2-1, with D perhaps matching TRBD2 (6 bases). V was shortened by 4 bases and J by 6 bases, with 19 bases between the two germline ends. The CDR3 is made up of 16 amino acids. The germline gives CDR1 MNHEY, CDR2 SMNVEV (reference sequence). The CDR3 coding sequence is TGTGCCAGCAGTTCGAAGGGACTCCCCGTTCCCAATGAGCAGTTCTTC. Amino acids: CASSSKGLPVPNEQFF.

The V and J genes are TRBV10-3 and TRBJ1-2; no firm D call. The germline V gene has CDR1 ENHRY and CDR2 SYGVKD. The CDR3 has 14 amino acids. Trimming shortened V by 2 bases and J by 0 bases, and 7 bases separated the two germline ends. In DNA form, the CDR3 reads TGTGCCATCAGTGAGGACGGAACTAACTATGGCTACACCTTC. Translating gives CAISEDGTNYGYTF.

This clonotype has at least ten counts. The chain uses TRBV12-3 or TRBV12-4 and TRBJ2-7; 9 nucleotides agree with TRBD1. The CDR3 covers 13 residues. V was pared by 4 bases and J by 3 bases, with 1 base of the junction left unmatched. The CDR3 DNA sequence: TGTGCCAGCAGTTGGGGACAGGGCTACGAGCAGTACTTC. This gives the protein CASSWGQGYEQYF.

The chain is built from TRBV25-1 and TRBJ1-2; 7 bases match TRBD1. The CDR3 spans 12 residues. V lost 6 bases to trimming and J lost 9 bases; unmatched junction nucleotides: 7. CDR1 is MGHDK and CDR2 is SYGVNS in the germline V gene. The CDR3 bases are TGTGCCAGCAGCATAGGGGACAGAAGCTACACCTTC. Translation gives CASSIGDRSYTF.

This clonotype was counted only a few times. The chain has TRBV4-3 and TRBJ2-1; D may be TRBD2 (5 bases). Trimming cost V 0 bases and J 10 bases, with 10 bases left between them. Germline V gene lookup returns CDR1 LGHNA and CDR2 YSLEER. The CDR3 has 13 amino acids. CDR3 protein: CASSQDPTGEQFF. In DNA, the CDR3 is TGCGCCAGCAGCCAAGATCCGACGGGGGAGCAGTTCTTC.

There are a few counts of this clonotype. This sequence joins TRBV2 and TRBJ2-7; either TRBD1 or TRBD2 may fit D (5 bases each). CDR3 length equals 15 residues. CDR1 and CDR2 from the germline V gene are SNHLY and FYNNEI. V shed 2 bases and J shed 2 bases, with 13 bases lying between them. The CDR3, as DNA: TGTGCCAGCAGTGAAAGTCGGGGCAGCACCTACGAGCAGTACTTC. It yields the protein CASSESRGSTYEQYF.

The chain combines TRBV4-2 with TRBJ2-2; 8 nucleotides agree with TRBD1. The germline gives CDR1 LGHNA, CDR2 YNFKEQ. Trimming at V came to 0 bases and at J to 6 bases, leaving 6 bases not matched to a gene. The CDR3 contains 16 residues. Here the CDR3 DNA reads TGTGCCAGCAGCCAAGACTCAGGGGGCGAAGCCGGGGAGCTGTTTTTT. Encoded protein: CASSQDSGGEAGELFF.

This chain uses TRBV14 with TRBJ1-2, with D possibly being TRBD1 (6 bases). V was cut by 0 bases and J by 4 bases, with 15 bases left in between. Germline lookup yields CDR1 SGHDN and CDR2 FVKESK. The CDR3 covers 16 residues. CDR3 DNA sequence: TGTGCCAGCAGCCAAGATCTCGGGGGCGCAGGCTATGGCTACACCTTC. Encoded protein: CASSQDLGGAGYGYTF.

This clonotype was detected once. J is TRBJ2-1 and V is TRBV7-2, with TRBD2 matching 10 bases. V shed 2 bases, J shed 1 base, and the junction held 14 bases outside the gene matches. The CDR3 length is 20 residues. Germline values: CDR1 SGHTA, CDR2 FQGNSA. The CDR3 DNA sequence: TGTGCCAGCAGCTTACCGTCCAAGATAAGCGGGGGGGGGTCCTACAATGAGCAGTTCTTC. This sequence encodes CASSLPSKISGGGSYNEQFF.

This clonotype was seen a single time. The rearrangement joins TRBV20-1 to TRBJ1-4; D unclear. Trimming stripped 0 bases from V and 4 bases from J, with 9 bases between. CDR3 length equals 14 residues. In germline, CDR1 is DFQATT, CDR2 SNEGSKA (reference sequence). The CDR3 loop is CSARDPSRNEKLFF. The CDR3 nucleotides are TGCAGTGCTAGAGATCCCAGTCGTAATGAAAAACTGTTTTTT.

This chain joins TRBV24-1 and TRBJ2-1; D might be TRBD2 (6 bases). CDR3 length: 15 amino acids. Germline V gene sequence: CDR1 KGHDR, CDR2 SFDVKD. V was pared by 3 bases and J by 9 bases, with 17 bases between. CDR3 nucleotides: TGTGCCACCAGTGATCCGGGACTTCCGAACACTGAGCAGTTCTTC. It translates to CATSDPGLPNTEQFF.

The chain combines TRBV20-1 with TRBJ2-1, with TRBD2 matching over 13 bases. Germline CDR1 DFQATT, CDR2 SNEGSKA (reference sequence). The V gene end was trimmed by 6 bases and the J gene end by 2 bases; junction bases not matched to a gene: 4. The length of the CDR3 is 15 residues. The CDR3 region is CSAEGTSGTYNEQFF. As DNA, the CDR3 is TGCAGTGCGGAGGGGACTAGCGGGACCTACAATGAGCAGTTCTTC.

The chain links TRBV28 to TRBJ1-2; 7 positions agree with TRBD1. V was clipped by 8 bases and J by 2 bases; unmatched bases: 5. There are 13 residues in the CDR3. Germline assignment: CDR1 MDHEN and CDR2 SYDVKM. The CDR3: CASGDRVNYGYTF. CDR3 coding DNA: TGTGCCAGCGGAGACAGGGTGAACTATGGCTACACCTTC.